The 21 T cell receptor beta chains in this list originate from one sample, sequenced in a study of post-analysis software for immune sequencing data. Study-level findings and limits: Compared with controls, patients had more of roughly five TRBV segments, including TRBV5-6, TRBV5-1 and TRBV20-1.

These receptors are not linked to any known antigen. Prepared TCR beta cDNA libraries contained unique molecular identifiers. TCRdb re-called the PCR reads through MiXCR, storing one row per CDR3 protein. The sample includes hundreds of thousands of distinct CDR3 sequences, roughly three fifths of them seen just once. The sample comprised blood. These receptor sequences come from a girl aged 2-9 years with multiple sclerosis.

The chain employs TRBV12-3 or TRBV12-4 and TRBJ2-3; D not resolved. This CDR3 region has 15 residues. The ends were cut back, 6 bases at V and 1 base at J, with 14 bases in the middle. The CDR3 region is CASSLIPDGTDTQYF. Here the CDR3 DNA reads TGTGCCAGCAGCCTAATTCCGGATGGCACAGATACGCAGTATTTT.

The chain joins TRBV7-8 to TRBJ1-1; tentatively, D is TRBD1 (5 bases). The CDR3 is made up of 16 amino acids. V was pared by 0 bases and J by 6 bases, with 17 bases between. Per germline, CDR1 SGHVS and CDR2 FQNEAQ. DNA of the CDR3: TGTGCCAGCAGCTTAGCCGGGTTTATGGGGGAGGCTGAAGCTTTCTTT. Its protein is CASSLAGFMGEAEAFF.

This chain uses TRBV5-6 with TRBJ1-2, with a tentative D call TRBD1 (5 bases). Germline V gives CDR1 SGHDT, CDR2 YYEEEE. V shed 0 bases and J shed 0 bases, with 9 bases lying between them. The CDR3 sequence is 15 residues long. The CDR3 reads CASSLEAGSNYGYTF. The CDR3 bases are TGTGCCAGCAGCTTGGAGGCAGGGTCTAACTATGGCTACACCTTC.

This rearrangement joins TRBV20-1 to TRBJ2-3, with TRBD1 identical over 7 bases. Germline CDR1 and CDR2: DFQATT and SNEGSKA (reference sequence). CDR3 length: 16 residues. After removal of 1 base from V and 2 bases from J, the junction contained 9 bases not matched to a gene. The CDR3 region is CSARAPRDRNTDTQYF. The DNA for the CDR3 is TGCAGTGCTAGAGCCCCCCGGGACAGAAACACAGATACGCAGTATTTT.

V usage is TRBV2 and J usage is TRBJ2-5; maybe TRBD1 (5 bases). The CDR3 has 12 amino acids. Germline CDR1 SNHLY, CDR2 FYNNEI. V was shortened by 7 bases and J by 5 bases, with 11 bases between the two germline ends. The CDR3 DNA is TGTGCCAGCACGCAGGGCCTGGAGACCCAGTACTTC. Translating it yields CASTQGLETQYF.

This clonotype showed up just a few times. V gene TRBV2 combines with J gene TRBJ2-1; D gene ambiguous. The CDR3 is 11 amino acids. The V end was cut by 2 bases, the J end by 8 bases, with 4 bases between. Per the germline V gene, CDR1 is SNHLY and CDR2 is FYNNEI. CDR3: CASSESDEQFF. CDR3 DNA: TGTGCCAGCAGTGAAAGCGATGAGCAGTTCTTC.

The chain uses TRBV3-1 and TRBJ2-4; 10 positions agree with TRBD2. This CDR3 comprises 17 residues. Germline CDR1 and CDR2: LGHDT and YNNKEL (reference sequence). V shed 1 base and J 3 bases; nucleotides not matched to a gene: 6. The DNA for the CDR3 is TGTGCCAGCAGCCAAGTCGGGACTAGCGTAAACAAAAACATTCAGTACTTC. Its protein is CASSQVGTSVNKNIQYF.

This clonotype was picked up a small number of times. CDR3: CASSFLRLGFSYEQYF. CDR3 DNA: TGTGCCAGCAGCTTCCTTCGACTAGGATTTTCCTACGAGCAGTACTTC. The chain combines TRBV27 with TRBJ2-7; D is possibly TRBD2 (6 bases). CDR1 is MNHEY and CDR2 is SMNVEV in the germline V gene (reference sequence). Trimming removed 6 bases from V and 1 base from J, with 19 bases in between. CDR3 size: 16 residues.

This chain connects TRBV12-3 or TRBV12-4 to TRBJ2-7; 9 bases line up with TRBD1. This CDR3 has 13 residues. Unmatched junction bases numbered 3, after V lost 7 bases and J lost 2 bases. CDR3: CASTGTGTYEQYF. Written as DNA, the CDR3 is TGTGCCAGCACCGGGACAGGGACCTACGAGCAGTACTTC.

The chain uses TRBV6-1 and TRBJ2-1, with 8 nucleotides matching TRBD2. With V trimmed by 2 bases and J by 1 base, 4 bases remained unmatched. The CDR3 is 16 amino acids. Germline assignment: CDR1 MNHNS and CDR2 SASEGT. CDR3: CASSETLAGSYNEQFF. The CDR3, as DNA: TGTGCCAGCAGTGAAACCTTAGCGGGGTCCTACAATGAGCAGTTCTTC.

This clonotype was recorded once. The gene calls are TRBV7-3 and TRBJ2-1; D is unclear. This CDR3 is 16 amino acids long. V gave up 5 bases and J gave up 0 bases, with 14 bases separating them. Germline V gene sequence: CDR1 SGHTA, CDR2 FQGTGA. CDR3 DNA sequence: TGTGCCAGCAGCCGCCGTGGTACCAGCTCCTACAATGAGCAGTTCTTC. Protein product: CASSRRGTSSYNEQFF.

The V gene is TRBV6-1, the J gene TRBJ2-5; the D is unclear. Trimming stripped 6 bases from V and 5 bases from J, with 7 bases between. The CDR3 is 11 residues long. Germline CDR1 is MNHNS and CDR2 is SASEGT. The CDR3, as DNA: TGTGCCAGCAGGTCGTGGGAGACCCAGTACTTC. Translated: CASRSWETQYF.

This clonotype was seen once. The junction does not match germline at one end; this may be a read error. The chain couples TRBV29-1 to TRBJ2-1; D is undetermined. Per the germline V gene, CDR1 is SQVTM and CDR2 is ANQGSEA. The CDR3 extends over 13 amino acids. CDR3: CSVEDPVVNEQFF. The CDR3 DNA reads TGCAGTGTTGAAGACCCGGTAGTCAATGAGCAGTTCTTC.

CDR3 sequence reads: CASSFGPDPYEQYF. The DNA of the CDR3 is TGTGCCAGCAGTTTTGGCCCGGACCCATACGAGCAGTACTTC. The chain joins TRBV11-1 to TRBJ2-7; D call uncertain. The CDR3 loop spans 14 amino acids. Looked up from germline, CDR1 is SGHAT and CDR2 is FQDESV (reference sequence). The germline V and J ends were trimmed by 6 bases and 4 bases, with 16 bases remaining between them.

This clonotype was counted a few times. The chain uses TRBV5-1 and TRBJ2-4; 9 nucleotides match TRBD1. CDR3 length: 15 amino acids. Per germline, CDR1 SGHRS and CDR2 YFSETQ. Unmatched junction bases numbered 8, after V lost 4 bases and J lost 6 bases. The CDR3: CASSRGTGLGNIQYF. The CDR3 DNA is TGCGCCAGCAGCCGAGGGACAGGGCTTGGAAACATTCAGTACTTC. Full variable domain (rest looked up from reference TRBV5-1 and TRBJ2-4): KAGVTQTPRYLIKTRGQQVTLSCSPISGHRSVSWYQQTPGQGLQFLFEYFSETQRNKGNFPGRFSGRQFSNSRSEMNVSTLELGDSALYLCASSRGTGLGNIQYFGAGTRLSVL.

CDR3 bases: TGTGCCACCAGCAGAGTAGGTAGCGGGTTATCAGATACGCAGTATTTT. Amino acids: CATSRVGSGLSDTQYF. The chain employs TRBV15 and TRBJ2-3, with TRBD2 matching over 7 bases. The length of the CDR3 is 16 residues. Germline CDR1 and CDR2: LNHNV and YYDKDF (reference sequence). With 1 base clipped from V and 4 bases from J, the junction kept 8 bases outside the gene matches. Using reference TRBV15 and TRBJ2-3 for the parts outside the CDR3, the full variable domain is DAMVIQNPRYQVTQFGKPVTLSCSQTLNHNVMYWYQQKSSQAPKLLFHYYDKDFNNEADTPDNFQSRRPNTSFCFLDIRSPGLGDTAMYLCATSRVGSGLSDTQYFGPGTRLTVL.

A few counts support this clonotype. The genes are TRBV6-5 and TRBJ2-1; D unresolved. Germline V gives CDR1 MNHEY, CDR2 SVGAGI. V shed 6 bases and J shed 8 bases, with 11 bases lying between them. The CDR3 runs 12 residues. The CDR3 spells CASSALSYEQFF. The CDR3 DNA sequence: TGTGCCAGCAGCGCCCTTAGTTATGAGCAGTTCTTC.

This clonotype was picked up a small number of times. The chain is built from TRBV29-1 and TRBJ1-2; D unclear. V lost 2 bases and J 7 bases, leaving 14 bases between the germline ends. This CDR3 is built from 13 residues. CDR1 is SQVTM, CDR2 ANQGSEA, per germline. The CDR3 DNA sequence: TGCAGCGTTGAATTGGCGCCTCTAATTGGCTACACCTTC. Encoded protein: CSVELAPLIGYTF.

The V call is TRBV11-3, the J call TRBJ1-1, with 9 bases aligning to TRBD1. CDR1 SGHNT and CDR2 YENEEA come from the germline V gene. The CDR3 length is 14 residues. V shed 8 bases and J 4 bases; nucleotides not matched to a gene: 8. DNA of the CDR3: TGTGCCAGCTTCGGACAGGGGCGGGGCACTGAAGCTTTCTTT. Translating gives CASFGQGRGTEAFF.

The rearrangement uses TRBV12-3 or TRBV12-4 and TRBJ1-2; D not certain. The V gene lost 5 bases and the J gene lost 7 bases, with 11 bases spanning the gap. The CDR3 totals 12 residues. This CDR3 reads CASSTRSSGYTF. In nucleotides, the CDR3 is TGTGCCAGCAGTACCCGGAGTTCTGGCTACACCTTC.

A single count supports this clonotype. CDR3 protein: CASTSRDKAISGANVLTF. In DNA form, the CDR3 reads TGTGCCAGCACTTCTAGGGACAAAGCCATCTCTGGGGCCAACGTCCTGACTTTC. The rearrangement joins TRBV12-3 or TRBV12-4 to TRBJ2-6, with D possibly TRBD1 on 6 matching bases. The CDR3 contains 18 residues. Trimming took 7 bases from V and 0 from J, leaving 19 bases between them.